Below are 11 T cell receptor beta chains sequenced from a single sample in a study of blood T cell repertoires in COVID-19. Libraries were prepared by immunoSEQ multiplex PCR; TCRdb keeps only in-frame clonotypes and omits some of them. The profile covers about 350,000 clones, with about 87% appearing a single time and approximately 5.3% taken by the ten largest. Sequenced: PBMCs or T cells enriched from blood (not recorded which). These receptors came from a woman aged 30 to 39 who had recovered from COVID-19.

The chain carries TRBV6-5 and TRBJ2-1; tentatively, D is TRBD2 (6 bases). Per germline, CDR1 MNHEY and CDR2 SVGAGI. This CDR3 has 14 residues. Trimming left V 7 bases short and J 6 bases short, with 16 bases between. This CDR3 is CASNRLEGSNEQFF. The CDR3 DNA reads as TGTGCCAGCAATCGACTAGAGGGCTCCAATGAGCAGTTCTTC.

The chain is built from TRBV15 and TRBJ2-7; 9 bases match TRBD1. The CDR3 is 16 amino acids. V shed 0 bases and J 5 bases; nucleotides not matched to a gene: 8. The germline V gene has CDR1 LNHNV and CDR2 YYDKDF (reference sequence). The CDR3 loop reads CATSRDLGTGTHEQYF. CDR3 nucleotide sequence: TGTGCCACCAGCAGAGATCTCGGGACAGGGACTCACGAGCAGTACTTC.

This clone has a handful of counts. The rearrangement uses TRBV18 and TRBJ1-2; TRBD1 matches at 7 bases. V shed 3 bases and J 4 bases; nucleotides not matched to a gene: 2. The CDR3 covers 13 residues. Germline V gives CDR1 KGHSH, CDR2 LQKENI. The CDR3, as DNA: TGTGCCAGCTCACCCACAGGGGCCTATGGCTACACCTTC. Its protein is CASSPTGAYGYTF.

This sequence joins TRBV7-8 and TRBJ1-5; a possible D gene is TRBD1 (5 bases). The CDR3 sequence is 14 residues long. Germline assignment: CDR1 SGHVS and CDR2 FQNEAQ. V was clipped by 5 bases and J by 3 bases, with 11 bases between them. Here the CDR3 reads CASSPPGINQPQHF. CDR3 in DNA: TGTGCCAGCAGCCCACCAGGGATCAATCAGCCCCAGCATTTT. Together with reference TRBV7-8 and TRBJ1-5, the CDR3 gives the full variable domain: GAGVSQSPRYKVAKRGQDVALRCDPISGHVSLFWYQQALGQGPEFLTYFQNEAQLDKSGLPSDRFFAERPEGSVSTLKIQRTQQEDSAVYLCASSPPGINQPQHFGDGTRLSIL.

This chain connects TRBV15 to TRBJ1-2; D gene unclear. Germline V gene sequence: CDR1 LNHNV, CDR2 YYDKDF (reference sequence). This CDR3 is 14 amino acids long. V lost 3 bases and J 5 bases, leaving 13 bases between the germline ends. CDR3 nucleotides: TGTGCCACCAGCAGCACCTTAAGGAGGTATGGCTACACCTTC. It translates to CATSSTLRRYGYTF. The complete variable domain, with remaining parts taken from reference TRBV15 and TRBJ1-2, reads DAMVIQNPRYQVTQFGKPVTLSCSQTLNHNVMYWYQQKSSQAPKLLFHYYDKDFNNEADTPDNFQSRRPNTSFCFLDIRSPGLGDTAMYLCATSSTLRRYGYTFGSGTRLTVV.

This clone appeared once. This rearrangement joins TRBV3-1 (or the pseudogene TRBV3-2) to TRBJ1-2; D is unclear. CDR3 length: 13 amino acids. V was shortened by 3 bases and J by 4 bases, with 9 bases between the two germline ends. Germline V lookup: CDR1 LGHDT, CDR2 YNNKEL (reference sequence). The CDR3 nucleotides read TGTGCCAGCAGCCAGGAGGGAGGCTATGGCTACACCTTC. Protein: CASSQEGGYGYTF.

The gene calls are TRBV25-1 and TRBJ1-3; possibly TRBD1 for D (5 bases). V lost 1 base to trimming and J lost 1 base, with 14 bases between them. Germline V CDR1 and CDR2: MGHDK, SYGVNS. There are 17 residues in the CDR3. In nucleotides, the CDR3 is TGTGCCAGCAGTGAATTCTTGGCAGGGTTATCTGGAAACACCATATATTTT. This codes for CASSEFLAGLSGNTIYF.

The chain uses TRBV7-2 and TRBJ2-1, with a possible D match to TRBD2 (6 bases). Per the germline V gene, CDR1 is SGHTA and CDR2 is FQGNSA. V was pared by 5 bases and J by 12 bases, with 20 bases between. The CDR3 contains 14 residues. The CDR3 protein is CASSDSRGVRGQFF. The CDR3 DNA reads as TGTGCCAGCAGCGACTCCCGCGGGGTAAGGGGGCAGTTCTTC.

The V call is TRBV28, the J call TRBJ1-2; 7 bases agree with TRBD1. Germline V gene data show CDR1 as MDHEN and CDR2 as SYDVKM. This CDR3 region has 12 residues. Trimming took 6 bases from V and 8 from J; bases not matched to a gene: 6. The CDR3 sequence is CASSSGTVGYTF. The CDR3 DNA reads as TGTGCCAGCAGCTCCGGGACAGTCGGCTACACCTTC.

The J gene is TRBJ2-1, the V gene TRBV6-5; TRBD2 matches at 9 bases. Germline V CDR1 and CDR2: MNHEY, SVGAGI. CDR3 size: 16 residues. V shed 2 bases and J 4 bases; nucleotides not matched to a gene: 6. The CDR3 is CASSYSGGGEYNEQFF. The CDR3, as DNA: TGTGCCAGCAGTTACAGTGGCGGGGGGGAATACAATGAGCAGTTCTTC.

The CDR3 sequence is CASSSSYGYTF. The CDR3 nucleotides are TGTGCCAGCAGTTCCTCGTATGGCTACACCTTC. The chain combines TRBV21-1 with TRBJ1-2. TRBV21-1 is noted as a pseudogene. This CDR3 is 11 amino acids long.